This T cell receptor beta chain was captured in a study of blood T cells in healthy people across ages. Next came a second PCR, run for about 6 to 12 cycles, which used a sample-barcoded 5' primer along with a J-beta primer mix. In TCRdb, the 5' RACE reads were re-called with MiXCR into one record per CDR3 protein. The sample yields some 1.8 million distinct CDR3 sequences, approximately 39% seen once. The ends were cut back, 0 bases at V and 5 bases at J, with 22 bases in the middle. The germline gives CDR1 DFQATT, CDR2 SNEGSKA (reference sequence). The CDR3 runs to 17 residues. Caucasian, healthy and from Russia, the donors were aged between 6 and 90.

The clonotype comes from a human donor in good health. Specimen: blood. The J gene is TRBJ1-2, the V gene TRBV20-1; D is undetermined. The CDR3 DNA reads TGCAGTGCTAGAGATCCGGGGTCCTGGGAAAGTAGGTATGGCTACACCTTC. It specifies CSARDPGSWESRYGYTF.